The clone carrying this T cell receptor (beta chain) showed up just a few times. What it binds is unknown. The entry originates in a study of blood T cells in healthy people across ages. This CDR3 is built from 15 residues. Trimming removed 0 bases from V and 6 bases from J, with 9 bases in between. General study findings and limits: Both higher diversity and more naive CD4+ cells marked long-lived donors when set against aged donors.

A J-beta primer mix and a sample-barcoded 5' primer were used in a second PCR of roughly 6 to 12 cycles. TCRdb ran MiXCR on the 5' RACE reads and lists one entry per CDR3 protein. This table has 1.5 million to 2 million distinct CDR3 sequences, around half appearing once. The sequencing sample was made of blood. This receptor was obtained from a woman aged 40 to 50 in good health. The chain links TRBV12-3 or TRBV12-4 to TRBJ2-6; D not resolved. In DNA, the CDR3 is TGTGCCAGCAGTTTAGCGACAAATAAGGCCAACGTCCTGACTTTC. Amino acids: CASSLATNKANVLTF.